This is a list of T cell receptor beta chains from one sample in a study of T cell changes during pregnancy in multiple sclerosis. TCRdb's copy holds only in-frame clones and misses some; the assay was immunoSEQ multiplex PCR. The sample has over 85,000 clones, less than 95% seen once. This specimen was peripheral blood, taken in the first trimester of pregnancy. Receptors were obtained from a female donor in good health, enrolled as a control in a pregnancy study. CDR3s include the opening cysteine and the closing phenylalanine or tryptophan. Each record gives: J gene, D gene, clone size, V gene, CDR3 protein, CDR3 DNA. D genes are given only for firm matches. A clone size is listed for some rows: how often the clone was seen (once, few, many), or a class if it is expanded.

TRBJ2-7 | TRBD1 | once | TRBV4-2 | CASSSDRAYEQYF | TGTGCCAGCAGCTCGGACAGGGCCTACGAGCAGTACTTC
TRBJ1-2 | TRBD1 | - | TRBV12-5 | CASGNTGGGYGYTF | TGTGCTAGTGGCAATACAGGGGGGGGCTATGGCTACACCTTC
TRBJ1-2 | - | once | TRBV7-9 | CASSPGQLANYGYTF | TGTGCCAGCAGTCCCGGACAGCTGGCTAACTATGGCTACACCTTC
TRBJ1-4 | - | - | TRBV5-4 | CASFTGVELGTNEKLFF | TGTGCCAGCTTTACGGGGGTTGAATTGGGGACTAATGAAAAACTGTTTTTT
TRBJ2-5 | - | - | TRBV19 | CASSVGGPQETQYF | TGTGCCAGTAGTGTCGGCGGGCCTCAAGAGACCCAGTACTTC
TRBJ1-2 | - | - | TRBV28 | CASTNNDRLYGYTF | TGTGCCAGCACCAACAATGACAGACTCTATGGCTACACCTTC
TRBJ2-3 | TRBD2 | - | TRBV9 | CASSVAGTSGVADTQYF | TGTGCCAGCAGCGTAGCCGGGACTAGCGGGGTGGCAGATACGCAGTATTTT
TRBJ2-5 | - | - | TRBV28 | CASSLAYRRQETQYF | TGTGCCAGCAGTTTGGCGTACAGGAGACAAGAGACCCAGTACTTC
TRBJ2-5 | - | - | TRBV18 | CASSPQGGTQYF | TGTGCCAGCTCACCCCAGGGGGGGACCCAGTACTTC
TRBJ2-3 | - | - | TRBV12-5 | CASGPGTDTQYF | TGTGCTAGTGGCCCGGGGACAGATACGCAGTATTTT
TRBJ2-5 | - | - | TRBV5-5 | CAIPGETQYF | TGTGCCATACCAGGAGAGACCCAGTACTTC
TRBJ1-4 | - | - | TRBV27 | CASSSLREANEKLFF | TGTGCCAGCAGTTCCTTAAGGGAGGCTAATGAAAAACTGTTTTTT
TRBJ1-1 | TRBD1 | - | TRBV9 | CASSGWDRGQSDTEAFF | TGTGCCAGCAGCGGGTGGGACAGGGGGCAATCGGACACTGAAGCTTTCTTT
TRBJ1-3 | TRBD1 | medium-sized | TRBV19 | CASSTHFSRRQGRNTIYF | TGTGCCAGTAGTACTCACTTCTCCCGGCGACAGGGGAGAAACACCATATATTTT
TRBJ2-2 | - | once | TRBV15 | CATSRDFSAGELFF | TGTGCCACCAGCAGAGATTTCAGTGCCGGGGAGCTGTTTTTT
TRBJ2-6 | TRBD2 | - | TRBV14 | CASSQDAGVGANVLTF | TGTGCCAGCAGCCAAGATGCGGGGGTGGGGGCCAACGTCCTGACTTTC
TRBJ1-5 | TRBD1 | - | TRBV9 | CASSTGDGNQPQHF | TGTGCCAGCTCGACAGGGGACGGCAATCAGCCCCAGCATTTT